The 30 T cell receptor beta chains below all came from one sample that was sequenced in a study of cytomegalovirus exposure and HLA in healthy donors. Amplification used 60 Vbeta primers and 13 Jbeta primers. Sequenced by immunoSEQ multiplex PCR; TCRdb stores in-frame clones only, minus some. The sample has around 99,000 clones, approximately 79% seen once; the top ten hold 14%. The sample was PBMCs. Source of these receptors: a woman aged 40 to 50 in good health and CMV-seropositive.

This chain uses TRBV29-1 with TRBJ2-7; 10 positions match TRBD1. Per germline, CDR1 SQVTM and CDR2 ANQGSEA. The V segment lost 7 bases and the J segment 3 bases; nucleotides outside the gene matches: 9. This CDR3 has 14 amino acids. The CDR3 nucleotides are TGCAGCGGCAAAACCGGGACAGGGGTCTACGAGCAGTACTTC. It is translated as CSGKTGTGVYEQYF.

The rearrangement links TRBV5-1 to TRBJ1-1; 8 bases line up with TRBD1. V gave up 4 bases and J gave up 3 bases; unmatched junction bases: 11. CDR1 is SGHRS and CDR2 is YFSETQ in the germline V gene. The CDR3 loop spans 16 amino acids. CDR3 DNA: TGCGCCAGCAGCGGCACAGGGGGTTCCGTATACACTGAAGCTTTCTTT. Translation gives CASSGTGGSVYTEAFF.

The V and J genes are TRBV2 and TRBJ1-2; 8 bases map to TRBD1. V was clipped by 1 base and J by 4 bases; unmatched bases: 5. This CDR3 is 15 amino acids long. Germline CDR1 is SNHLY and CDR2 is FYNNEI. This chain's CDR3 is CASSEEGTGTYGYTF. CDR3 DNA sequence: TGTGCCAGCAGTGAAGAGGGGACAGGAACCTATGGCTACACCTTC.

The chain uses TRBV27 and TRBJ1-1, with TRBD1 matching over 7 bases. Germline loops: CDR1 MNHEY, CDR2 SMNVEV (reference sequence). Trimming took 0 bases from V and 10 from J; bases not matched to a gene: 20. This CDR3 contains 18 residues. The CDR3 loop reads CASSLSSGGGGRTSSAFF. CDR3 coding DNA: TGTGCCAGCAGTTTATCGTCGGGAGGGGGCGGCCGAACTTCTTCAGCTTTCTTT.

The V and J genes are TRBV2 and TRBJ2-3; tentative D call: TRBD1 (6 bases). Germline V gene data show CDR1 as SNHLY and CDR2 as FYNNEI. The V and J ends lost 7 bases and 0 bases respectively, with 11 bases between them. The CDR3 is made up of 14 amino acids. The CDR3 region has the DNA TGTGCCAGCAAGGGGGTCCTTAGCACAGATACGCAGTATTTT. Protein product: CASKGVLSTDTQYF.

There are a few counts of this clone. The gene calls are TRBV2 and TRBJ2-5, with TRBD2 as a possible D gene (7 bases). Per germline, CDR1 SNHLY and CDR2 FYNNEI. CDR3 length equals 14 residues. Trimming took off 10 bases at V and 2 bases at J, with 17 bases between the two ends. In nucleotides, the CDR3 is TGTGCCATTGAGGGGGGGCTATTTCAAGAGACCCAGTACTTC. It encodes CAIEGGLFQETQYF.

A few counts support this clone. The chain uses TRBV4-2 and TRBJ2-3, with unresolved D. Germline V gene lookup returns CDR1 LGHNA and CDR2 YNFKEQ. This CDR3 contains 13 residues. Trimming took off 0 bases at V and 6 bases at J, with 7 bases between the two ends. The CDR3 bases are TGTGCCAGCAGCCAAGATCTCGGGGATACGCAGTATTTT. Protein sequence: CASSQDLGDTQYF.

In this sample, this clone turned up a few times. The chain has TRBV5-1 and TRBJ2-7, with D maybe TRBD1 (5 bases). CDR1 and CDR2 (germline): SGHRS, YFSETQ. CDR3 size: 14 residues. Trimming took off 6 bases at V and 2 bases at J, with 15 bases between the two ends. The CDR3 nucleotides read TGCGCCAGCACCCCGACAGCCTCCCCCTACGAGCAGTACTTC. Translating it yields CASTPTASPYEQYF.

To note about this clone: Other nucleotide sequences from this sample produce the same CDR3. This rearrangement joins TRBV12-5 to TRBJ2-7; tentatively, D is TRBD2 (6 bases). V gave up 3 bases and J gave up 3 bases, with 9 bases separating them. The germline gives CDR1 LGHNT, CDR2 FRNRAP. The CDR3 sequence is 13 residues long. CDR3 DNA sequence: TGTGCTAGTGGTTTCACCGGGGGCTACGAGCAGTACTTC. Translating gives CASGFTGGYEQYF.

The rearrangement joins TRBV5-1 to TRBJ1-4; tentative D call: TRBD1 (6 bases). In germline, CDR1 is SGHRS, CDR2 YFSETQ. Trimming took 4 bases from V and 8 from J, leaving 21 bases between them. This CDR3 has 16 amino acids. CDR3 DNA: TGCGCCAGCAGCAGGGGGGGGTCCAGGGTAGACGAAAAACTGTTTTTT. It is translated as CASSRGGSRVDEKLFF.

There are a few counts of this clone. The genes are TRBV11-2 and TRBJ2-1; 7 nucleotides match TRBD1. The ends lost 4 bases at V and 8 bases at J; junction bases unmatched: 17. The CDR3 has 17 amino acids. Germline-derived CDR1 and CDR2 are SGHAT and FQNNGV. The CDR3 loop reads CASSSDPPETGMDEQFF. The CDR3 DNA reads TGTGCCAGCAGCTCAGACCCGCCGGAGACAGGGATGGATGAGCAGTTCTTC.

The rearrangement links TRBV6-5 to TRBJ1-1; 11 bases agree with TRBD1. Unmatched junction bases numbered 9, after V lost 4 bases and J lost 8 bases. The CDR3 sequence is 15 residues long. Germline loops: CDR1 MNHEY, CDR2 SVGAGI. The CDR3 nucleotides read TGTGCCAGCAGTTTCACCGGGACAGGGGGGGAAGAAGCTTTCTTT. It codes for CASSFTGTGGEEAFF.

The rearrangement uses TRBV4-1 and TRBJ1-2; TRBD1 agrees at 11 bases. The CDR3 spans 16 residues. From germline, CDR1 is MGHRA and CDR2 YSYEKL. Unmatched junction bases numbered 11, after V lost 3 bases and J lost 8 bases. In nucleotides, the CDR3 is TGCGCCAGCAGCCACACGGACAGGGGGCGGGTTGAGGGCTACACCTTC. It is translated as CASSHTDRGRVEGYTF.

The chain combines TRBV10-3 with TRBJ2-2; 13 bases fit TRBD2. V shed 4 bases and J 7 bases; nucleotides not matched to a gene: 6. The CDR3 runs 16 residues. Germline V gene sequence: CDR1 ENHRY, CDR2 SYGVKD. The CDR3 loop reads CAISGRLAGGIGELFF. The CDR3 DNA is TGTGCCATCAGTGGTCGACTAGCGGGGGGCATCGGGGAGCTGTTTTTT.

The rearrangement uses TRBV10-3 and TRBJ2-7, with 9 bases identical to TRBD1. V lost 3 bases and J lost 5; bases outside the gene matches: 8. Germline CDR1 is ENHRY and CDR2 is SYGVKD. CDR3 size: 15 residues. In DNA, the CDR3 is TGTGCCATCAGTGAACCCCCGGGACAGGGCCACGAGCAGTACTTC. As protein: CAISEPPGQGHEQYF.

The gene calls are TRBV7-3 and TRBJ2-1; no firm D call. Per the germline V gene, CDR1 is SGHTA and CDR2 is FQGTGA. The germline V and J ends were trimmed by 0 bases and 7 bases, with 10 bases remaining between them. The CDR3 sequence is 14 residues long. In DNA form, the CDR3 reads TGTGCCAGCAGCTTAACCCCCGACGGGAATGAGCAGTTCTTC. The encoded protein is CASSLTPDGNEQFF.

The rearrangement links TRBV7-3 to TRBJ1-1; the D is unclear. The V end lost 5 bases, the J end lost 2 bases, and 15 bases lay between the germline ends. Germline CDR1 and CDR2: SGHTA and FQGTGA. There are 15 residues in the CDR3. The CDR3 DNA sequence: TGTGCCAGCAGCCCCCATTGGCCCATTAACACTGAAGCTTTCTTT. As protein: CASSPHWPINTEAFF. Full variable domain (missing parts from reference TRBV7-3 and TRBJ1-1): GAGVSQTPSNKVTEKGKYVELRCDPISGHTALYWYRQSLGQGPEFLIYFQGTGAADDSGLPNDRFFAVRPEGSVSTLKIQRTERGDSAVYLCASSPHWPINTEAFFGQGTRLTVV.

V is TRBV6-5 and J is TRBJ1-4; D might be TRBD1 (5 bases). The CDR3 is 16 residues long. CDR1 MNHEY and CDR2 SVGAGI come from the germline V gene. Between the trimmed V and J ends, which lost 4 bases and 4 bases, there was a span of 16 bases. For the CDR3, the DNA is TGTGCCAGCAGTTGGGGCAGGGAGGAATATAATGAAAAACTGTTTTTT. Translated, it gives CASSWGREEYNEKLFF.

The genes are TRBV5-1 and TRBJ2-5; TRBD1 aligns across 8 bases. The J segment lost 1 base and the V segment lost 4 bases, leaving 3 bases of the junction unmatched. The CDR3 totals 14 residues. Per the germline V gene, CDR1 is SGHRS and CDR2 is YFSETQ. CDR3 DNA: TGCGCCAGCAGCCTCGGACAGGGCCAAGAGACCCAGTACTTC. Translation: CASSLGQGQETQYF.

The CDR3 bases are TGTGCCAGCAGCTTAGTGCCTGCGGACAGGGAGTATGGCTACACCTTC. Protein sequence: CASSLVPADREYGYTF. The rearrangement links TRBV7-2 to TRBJ1-2; the match to TRBD1 covers 8 bases. CDR1 is SGHTA, CDR2 FQGNSA, per germline. The V segment lost 1 base and the J segment 5 bases; nucleotides outside the gene matches: 9. The CDR3 has 16 amino acids.

The rearrangement links TRBV4-3 to TRBJ1-2; D remains unclear. Deletions cut 0 bases from V and 4 bases from J, with 12 bases between. The CDR3 covers 15 residues. In germline, CDR1 is LGHNA, CDR2 YSLEER. CDR3 DNA: TGCGCCAGCAGCCAAGATGCGGCGAAGCGCTATGGCTACACCTTC. This gives the protein CASSQDAAKRYGYTF.

On this clone itself: Germline is not matched at one junction end, which may reflect a read error. This chain uses TRBV2 with TRBJ1-5, with 7 nucleotides matching TRBD1. Germline CDR1 reads SNHLY; CDR2 reads FYNNEI. The CDR3 contains 15 residues. The CDR3 region is CASRGTVRNNRPQHF. The CDR3 coding sequence is TGTGCCAGCAGGGGGACAGTACGTAACAATCGGCCCCAGCATTTT. Full variable domain (missing parts from reference TRBV2 and TRBJ1-5): EPEVTQTPSHQVTQMGQEVILRCVPISNHLYFYWYRQILGQKVEFLVSFYNNEISEKSEIFDDQFSVERPDGSNFTLKIRSTKLEDSAMYFCASRGTVRNNRPQHFGDGTRLSIL.

The chain has TRBV7-2 and TRBJ2-2, with 10 bases matching TRBD1. The CDR3 is 15 residues long. The germline gives CDR1 SGHTA, CDR2 FQGNSA. The J segment lost 10 bases and the V segment lost 5 bases, leaving 10 bases of the junction unmatched. The CDR3 reads CASSTRQGAIEELFF. In DNA, the CDR3 is TGTGCCAGCAGCACCCGACAGGGGGCCATCGAGGAGCTGTTTTTT. Complete variable domain (other parts from reference TRBV7-2 and TRBJ2-2): GAGVSQSPSNKVTEKGKDVELRCDPISGHTALYWYRQSLGQGLEFLIYFQGNSAPDKSGLPSDRFSAERTGGSVSTLTIQRTQQEDSAVYLCASSTRQGAIEELFFGEGSRLTVL.

A few counts support this clone. V is TRBV7-9 and J is TRBJ2-5; D not certain. CDR1 is SEHNR and CDR2 is FQNEAQ in the germline V gene (reference sequence). The CDR3 totals 17 residues. The V gene lost 1 base and the J gene lost 1 base, with 16 bases spanning the gap. CDR3 sequence (DNA): TGTGCCAGCAGCTTAGGTAGCTCACCCTTTAGCCAAGAGACCCAGTACTTC. It encodes CASSLGSSPFSQETQYF. Full variable domain (rest looked up from reference TRBV7-9 and TRBJ2-5): DTGVSQNPRHKITKRGQNVTFRCDPISEHNRLYWYRQTLGQGPEFLTYFQNEAQLEKSRLLSDRFSAERPKGSFSTLEIQRTEQGDSAMYLCASSLGSSPFSQETQYFGPGTRLLVL.

This chain joins TRBV30 and TRBJ1-1; D is uncertain. CDR1 is GTSNPN, CDR2 SVGIG, per germline (reference sequence). The V end was cut by 3 bases, the J end by 3 bases, with 11 bases between. The CDR3 runs to 13 residues. CDR3: CAWRNQAYTEAFF. CDR3 DNA: TGTGCCTGGAGGAATCAGGCTTACACTGAAGCTTTCTTT.

V usage is TRBV30 and J usage is TRBJ1-5, with D possibly being TRBD1 (5 bases). The germline V gene has CDR1 GTSNPN and CDR2 SVGIG (reference sequence). This CDR3 is 13 amino acids long. Trimming took 0 bases from V and 7 from J, leaving 10 bases between them. CDR3 sequence (DNA): TGTGCCTGGAGTGTAAGGGGTGGGCAGCCCCAGCATTTT. Its protein product is CAWSVRGGQPQHF.

The rearrangement uses TRBV10-3 and TRBJ1-4, with D hard to call. This CDR3 has 17 amino acids. Trimming shortened V by 2 bases and J by 0 bases, and 13 bases separated the two germline ends. Germline-derived CDR1 and CDR2 are ENHRY and SYGVKD. The CDR3 region is CAISERLTVATNEKLFF. DNA for the CDR3: TGTGCCATCAGTGAGCGGTTAACGGTTGCAACTAATGAAAAACTGTTTTTT.

The V call is TRBV11-2, the J call TRBJ2-5; 7 nucleotides agree with TRBD2. The CDR3 contains 14 residues. Per the germline V gene, CDR1 is SGHAT and CDR2 is FQNNGV. V shed 7 bases and J 2 bases; nucleotides not matched to a gene: 7. The CDR3 here is CASNFNGGQETQYF. Here the CDR3 DNA reads TGTGCCAGCAACTTCAACGGGGGGCAAGAGACCCAGTACTTC.

The chain links TRBV2 to TRBJ1-2; TRBD1 matches 9 bases. The CDR3 is 16 residues long. V shed 1 base, J shed 6 bases, and the junction held 9 bases outside the gene matches. Germline loops: CDR1 SNHLY, CDR2 FYNNEI. CDR3: CASSEVLDRGRDGYTF. The CDR3 coding sequence is TGTGCCAGCAGTGAAGTGCTGGACAGGGGACGGGATGGCTACACCTTC.

The chain employs TRBV11-2 and TRBJ2-7; 7 nucleotides line up with TRBD2. Germline-derived CDR1 and CDR2 are SGHAT and FQNNGV. The CDR3 contains 14 residues. Trimming cost V 7 bases and J 2 bases; bases outside gene matches: 8. CDR3 protein: CASTWTRGAYEQYF. The CDR3 DNA reads TGTGCCAGCACCTGGACTAGAGGAGCCTACGAGCAGTACTTC.